Included here is one T cell receptor (beta chain) sequence, with context. The data belong to a study of blood T cell repertoires in COVID-19. Germline assignment: CDR1 SGHDT and CDR2 YYEEEE. This CDR3 is built from 13 residues. The germline V and J ends were trimmed by 3 bases and 5 bases, with 9 bases remaining between them. Repertoires were generated with immunoSEQ multiplex PCR, while TCRdb's copy carries only in-frame clones and drops some. Of 150,000 or so clones in the sample, about 86% were seen once. Sequenced sample: peripheral blood. The source of this sequence is a woman aged 55-69 years with acute or convalescent COVID-19. This chain joins TRBV5-6 and TRBJ1-5; D is uncertain. The CDR3 reads CASSSSTDQPQHF. CDR3 DNA: TGTGCCAGCAGCTCATCTACAGATCAGCCCCAGCATTTT. Using reference TRBV5-6 and TRBJ1-5 for the parts outside the CDR3, the full variable domain is DAGVTQSPTHLIKTRGQQVTLRCSPKSGHDTVSWYQQALGQGPQFIFQYYEEEERQRGNFPDRFSGHQFPNYSSELNVNALLLGDSALYLCASSSSTDQPQHFGDGTRLSIL.